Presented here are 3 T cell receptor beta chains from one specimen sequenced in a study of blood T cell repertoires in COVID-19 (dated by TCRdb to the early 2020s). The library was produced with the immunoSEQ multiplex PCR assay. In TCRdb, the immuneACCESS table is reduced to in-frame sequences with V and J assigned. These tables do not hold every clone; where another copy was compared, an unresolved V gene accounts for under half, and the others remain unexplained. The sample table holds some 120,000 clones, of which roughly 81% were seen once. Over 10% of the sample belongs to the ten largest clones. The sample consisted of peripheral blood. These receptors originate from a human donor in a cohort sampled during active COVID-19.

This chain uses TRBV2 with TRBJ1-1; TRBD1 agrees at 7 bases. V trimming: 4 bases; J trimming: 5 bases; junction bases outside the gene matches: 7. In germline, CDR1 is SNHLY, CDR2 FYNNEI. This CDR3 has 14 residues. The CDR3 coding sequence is TGTGCCAGCAGTGTTGAAGGGGGCTTGACTGAAGCTTTCTTT. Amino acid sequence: CASSVEGGLTEAFF.

Here the CDR3 reads CASSPPAGSTDTQYF. The CDR3 nucleotides are TGTGCCAGCTCACCACCGGCAGGGAGCACAGATACGCAGTATTTT. The J gene is TRBJ2-3, the V gene TRBV18; D is possibly TRBD1 (5 bases). The length of the CDR3 is 15 residues. Trimming left V 0 bases short and J 0 bases short, with 7 bases between. CDR1 and CDR2 from the germline V gene are KGHSH and LQKENI.

This CDR3 is CASSQVRTDTQYF. In DNA form, the CDR3 reads TGTGCCAGCAGCCAAGTGAGGACAGATACGCAGTATTTT. The chain couples TRBV3-1 (or the pseudogene TRBV3-2) to TRBJ2-3; D gene uncertain. V was trimmed by 1 base and J by 3 bases, leaving 5 bases between them. The CDR3 runs 13 residues. The germline CDR1 and CDR2 sequences are LGHDT and YNNKEL (reference sequence).